This entry is about one T cell receptor beta chain. Antigen: not known. The entry originates in a study of response to subunit inactivated influenza vaccine. Study-wide results and limits: Each seasonal influenza vaccination, the authors suggested, recruits few new T cells.

This CDR3 comprises 14 residues. Germline V CDR1 and CDR2: MNHEY, SVGEGT. Trimming took off 6 bases at V and 6 bases at J, with 15 bases between the two ends. TCRdb re-analysed the RT-PCR reads in MiXCR, keeping a single row per CDR3 protein. This sample carries about 800,000 distinct CDR3 sequences, roughly 20% of them seen once, and the ten largest clones take roughly a tenth. This chain connects TRBV6-2 or TRBV6-3 to TRBJ2-1; D tentatively reads TRBD1 or TRBD2 (5 bases each). The starting material was PBMCs from blood, obtained roughly 5 days after vaccination. The sequence was collected from a man aged 50 or older who received an inactivated influenza vaccine. CDR3 sequence: CASSPTRGGNEQFF. CDR3 DNA: TGTGCCAGCAGCCCAACTAGGGGCGGCAATGAGCAGTTCTTC.